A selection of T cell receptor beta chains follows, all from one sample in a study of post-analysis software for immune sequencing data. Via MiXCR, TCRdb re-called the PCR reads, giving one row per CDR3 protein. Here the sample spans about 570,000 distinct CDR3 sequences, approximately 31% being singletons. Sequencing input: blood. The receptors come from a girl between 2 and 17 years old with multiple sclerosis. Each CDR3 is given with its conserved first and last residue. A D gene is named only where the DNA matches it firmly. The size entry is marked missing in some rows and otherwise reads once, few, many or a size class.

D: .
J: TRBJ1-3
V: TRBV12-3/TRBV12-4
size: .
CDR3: CASSNSASGNTIYF
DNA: TGTGCCAGCAGTAACAGCGCCTCTGGAAACACCATATATTTT

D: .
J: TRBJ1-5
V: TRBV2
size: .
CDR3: CASKGHDLSNQPQHF
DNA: TGTGCCAGCAAGGGACACGATCTTAGCAATCAGCCCCAGCATTTT

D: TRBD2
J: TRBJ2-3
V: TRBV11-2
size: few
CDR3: CASSSQLAVSTDTQYF
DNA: TGTGCCAGCAGTTCCCAGCTAGCGGTTAGCACAGATACGCAGTATTTT

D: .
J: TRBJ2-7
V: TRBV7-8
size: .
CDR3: CASSLTQQGYEQYF
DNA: TGTGCCAGCAGCTTAACCCAGCAGGGGTACGAGCAGTACTTC

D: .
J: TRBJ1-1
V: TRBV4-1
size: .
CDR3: CASSQVRLTNTEAFF
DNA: TGCGCCAGCAGCCAAGTTCGTCTGACGAACACTGAAGCTTTCTTT

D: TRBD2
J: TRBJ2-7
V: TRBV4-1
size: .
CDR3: CASSRAASGESYEQYF
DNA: TGCGCCAGCAGCCGCGCCGCTAGCGGGGAATCCTACGAGCAGTACTTC

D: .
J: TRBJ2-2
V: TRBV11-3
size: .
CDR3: CASSPDRFAPGELFF
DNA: TGTGCCAGCAGCCCGGACAGATTCGCTCCCGGGGAGCTGTTTTTT

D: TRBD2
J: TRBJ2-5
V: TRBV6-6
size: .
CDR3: CASRGTSGGIETQYF
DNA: TGTGCCAGCAGAGGGACTAGCGGTGGTATAGAGACCCAGTACTTC

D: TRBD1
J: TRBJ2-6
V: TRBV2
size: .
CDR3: CAAIGTGTIWAGANVLTF
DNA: TGTGCCGCTATAGGGACAGGTACCATCTGGGCTGGGGCCAACGTCCTGACTTTC

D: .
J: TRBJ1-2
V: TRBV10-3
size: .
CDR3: CAIRESRGRGYGYTF
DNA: TGTGCCATCCGTGAGTCACGGGGTCGGGGCTATGGCTACACCTTC

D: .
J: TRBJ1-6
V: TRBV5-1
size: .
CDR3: CASSSPTDNSPLHF
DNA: TGCGCCAGCAGCTCGCCAACAGATAATTCACCCCTCCACTTT

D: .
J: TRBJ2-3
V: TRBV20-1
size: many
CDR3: CSASQRQGAFTDTQYF
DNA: TGCAGTGCTAGTCAACGGCAGGGAGCGTTCACAGATACGCAGTATTTT

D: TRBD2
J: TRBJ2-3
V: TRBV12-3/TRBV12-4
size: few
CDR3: CASSLAGGASGTDTQYF
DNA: TGTGCCAGCAGCCTAGCGGGGGGGGCTTCGGGCACAGATACGCAGTATTTT

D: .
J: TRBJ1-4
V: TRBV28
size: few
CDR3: CASLSPVAREKLFF
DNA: TGTGCCAGCCTATCGCCGGTAGCAAGGGAAAAACTGTTTTTT

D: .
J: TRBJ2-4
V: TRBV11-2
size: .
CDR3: CASSTSWEGAVKNIQYF
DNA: TGTGCCAGCAGTACCTCTTGGGAGGGGGCAGTCAAAAACATTCAGTACTTC

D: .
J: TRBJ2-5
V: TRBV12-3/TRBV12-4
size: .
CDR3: CASSFQGGGGETQYF
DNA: TGTGCCAGCAGTTTCCAAGGGGGGGGAGGAGAGACCCAGTACTTC

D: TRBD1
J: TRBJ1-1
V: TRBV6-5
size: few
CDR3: CASYRGMNTEAFF
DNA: TGTGCCAGCTACAGGGGCATGAACACTGAAGCTTTCTTT

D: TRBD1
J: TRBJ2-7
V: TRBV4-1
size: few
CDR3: CASSRGSRDSFSYEQYF
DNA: TGCGCCAGCAGCCGCGGTTCCCGGGACAGCTTCTCCTACGAGCAGTACTTC

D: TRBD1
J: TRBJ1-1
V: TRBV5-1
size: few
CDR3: CASSGPGQGISEAFF
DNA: TGCGCCAGCAGCGGCCCCGGACAGGGGATCTCTGAAGCTTTCTTT

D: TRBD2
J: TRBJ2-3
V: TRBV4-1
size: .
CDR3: CASSHKEAGSADTQYF
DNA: TGCGCCAGCAGCCACAAGGAAGCGGGGTCGGCAGATACGCAGTATTTT

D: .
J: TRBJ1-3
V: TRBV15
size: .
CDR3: CATSSETGIGNTIYF
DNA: TGTGCCACCAGCAGCGAAACAGGGATCGGAAACACCATATATTTT

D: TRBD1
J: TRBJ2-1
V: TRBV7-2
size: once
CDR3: CASSYWTGRVEDEQFF
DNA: TGTGCCAGCAGCTACTGGACAGGGCGGGTCGAAGATGAGCAGTTCTTC

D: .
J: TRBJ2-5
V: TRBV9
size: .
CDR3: CASSVAGVYNEQYF
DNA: TGTGCCAGCAGCGTAGCCGGAGTCTACAATGAGCAGTACTTC

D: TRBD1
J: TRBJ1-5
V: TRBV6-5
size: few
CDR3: CASTRDRNQPQHF
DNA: TGTGCCAGCACCAGGGACAGAAATCAGCCCCAGCATTTT

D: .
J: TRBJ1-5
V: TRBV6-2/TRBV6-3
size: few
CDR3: CASSAPGGPNQPQHF
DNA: TGTGCCAGCAGTGCCCCGGGGGGGCCCAATCAGCCCCAGCATTTT

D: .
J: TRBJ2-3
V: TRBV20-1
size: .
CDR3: CSASRLRDTQYF
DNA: TGCAGTGCTAGTCGGCTAAGGGATACGCAGTATTTT

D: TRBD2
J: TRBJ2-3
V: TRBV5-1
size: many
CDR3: CASSLSGASTDTQYF
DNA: TGCGCCAGCAGCCTTAGCGGGGCTAGCACAGATACGCAGTATTTT

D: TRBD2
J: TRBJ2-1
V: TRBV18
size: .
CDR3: CASSPPMLAGVEQFF
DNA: TGTGCCAGCTCACCACCGATGCTAGCGGGGGTTGAGCAGTTCTTC

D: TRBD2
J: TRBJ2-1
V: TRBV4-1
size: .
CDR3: CASSQDPRGGASIYNEQFF
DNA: TGCGCCAGCAGCCAAGATCCGCGCGGGGGGGCCTCGATCTACAATGAGCAGTTCTTC

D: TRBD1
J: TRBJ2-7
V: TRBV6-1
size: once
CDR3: CAGSEGQGGTYEQYF
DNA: TGTGCCGGCAGTGAAGGACAGGGGGGGACCTACGAGCAGTACTTC

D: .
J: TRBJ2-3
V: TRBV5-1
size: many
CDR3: CASSRLLVRTDTQYF
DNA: TGCGCCAGCAGCCGTCTACTAGTTCGCACAGATACGCAGTATTTT

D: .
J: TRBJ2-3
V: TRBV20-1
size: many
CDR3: CSAREPSGTDTQYF
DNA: TGCAGTGCTCGAGAACCCAGCGGAACAGATACGCAGTATTTT

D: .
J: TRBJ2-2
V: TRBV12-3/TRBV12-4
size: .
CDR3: CAVRKGSVGTGELFF
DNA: TGTGCCGTCAGGAAAGGGAGTGTAGGTACCGGGGAGCTGTTTTTT

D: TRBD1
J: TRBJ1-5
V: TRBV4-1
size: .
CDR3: CASSQGGQGAMGGQPQHF
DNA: TGCGCCAGCAGCCAAGGGGGACAGGGGGCCATGGGAGGTCAGCCCCAGCATTTT

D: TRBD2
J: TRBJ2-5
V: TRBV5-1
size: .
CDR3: CASSRGTSGGGQETQYF
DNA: TGCGCCAGCAGCCGGGGGACTAGCGGGGGAGGTCAAGAGACCCAGTACTTC

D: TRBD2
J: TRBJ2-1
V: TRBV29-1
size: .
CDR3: CSVDGREGSYNEQFF
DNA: TGCAGCGTTGATGGCCGGGAGGGCTCCTACAATGAGCAGTTCTTC

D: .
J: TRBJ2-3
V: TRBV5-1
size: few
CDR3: CASILAGTTDTQYF
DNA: TGCGCCAGCATCTTGGCGGGTACCACAGATACGCAGTATTTT

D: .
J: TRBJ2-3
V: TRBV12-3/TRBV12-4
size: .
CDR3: CASSPLEGLGFSTDTQYF
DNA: TGTGCCAGCAGCCCGCTCGAGGGCCTCGGCTTTAGCACAGATACGCAGTATTTT

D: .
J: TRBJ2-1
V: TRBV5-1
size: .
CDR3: CASKSTGPNEQFF
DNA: TGCGCCAGCAAATCGACAGGTCCGAATGAGCAGTTCTTC

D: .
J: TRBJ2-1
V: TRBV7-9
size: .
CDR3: CASSKEGGYSSYNEQFF
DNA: TGTGCCAGCAGCAAAGAAGGGGGGTATAGCTCCTACAATGAGCAGTTCTTC

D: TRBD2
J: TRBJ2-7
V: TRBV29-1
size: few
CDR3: CSASGTSGGSYEQYF
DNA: TGCAGCGCCTCCGGGACTAGCGGGGGCTCCTACGAGCAGTACTTC

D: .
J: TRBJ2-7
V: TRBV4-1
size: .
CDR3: CASSQDVVSTITYEQYF
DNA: TGCGCCAGCAGCCAAGACGTAGTCTCCACGATCACCTACGAGCAGTACTTC

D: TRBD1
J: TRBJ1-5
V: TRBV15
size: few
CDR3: CATSTGDRWGSNQPQHF
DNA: TGTGCCACCAGTACCGGGGACAGGTGGGGTAGCAATCAGCCCCAGCATTTT

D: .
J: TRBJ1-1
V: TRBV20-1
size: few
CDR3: CSTPRANTEAFF
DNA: TGCAGTACCCCTAGGGCGAACACTGAAGCTTTCTTT